A single T cell receptor (beta chain) is shown here with its context. The entry originates in a study of OX40 agonist ivuxolimab in advanced cancers. Study-level background: As their treatment, patients were administered ivuxolimab, an agonistic anti-OX40 (CD134) antibody. Three patients showed partial responses: one hepatocellular carcinoma and two cutaneous melanoma cases.

CDR1 is SGHNT and CDR2 is YENEEA in the germline V gene. The CDR3 contains 14 residues. Trimming removed 1 base at V and 7 bases at J, with 13 bases between. TCRdb's copy holds only in-frame clones and misses some; the assay was immunoSEQ multiplex PCR. The table records tens of thousands of clones, 75% to 90% of them present only once. The rearrangement links TRBV11-3 to TRBJ1-1; unclear D gene. The source of this sequence is an adult with an advanced solid tumor such as melanoma, head and neck, liver or kidney cancer. Sequences were derived from CD4+ or CD8+ T cells sorted from blood, sampled in a trial of the OX40 agonist ivuxolimab. This CDR3 is CASSLARTTGEAFF. The DNA of the CDR3 is TGTGCCAGCAGCTTAGCGCGGACGACGGGTGAAGCTTTCTTT. Looking up the rest from reference TRBV11-3 and TRBJ1-1 gives the full variable domain: EAGVVQSPRYKIIEKKQPVAFWCNPISGHNTLYWYLQNLGQGPELLIRYENEEAVDDSQLPKDRFSAERLKGVDSTLKIQPAELGDSAVYLCASSLARTTGEAFFGQGTRLTVV.